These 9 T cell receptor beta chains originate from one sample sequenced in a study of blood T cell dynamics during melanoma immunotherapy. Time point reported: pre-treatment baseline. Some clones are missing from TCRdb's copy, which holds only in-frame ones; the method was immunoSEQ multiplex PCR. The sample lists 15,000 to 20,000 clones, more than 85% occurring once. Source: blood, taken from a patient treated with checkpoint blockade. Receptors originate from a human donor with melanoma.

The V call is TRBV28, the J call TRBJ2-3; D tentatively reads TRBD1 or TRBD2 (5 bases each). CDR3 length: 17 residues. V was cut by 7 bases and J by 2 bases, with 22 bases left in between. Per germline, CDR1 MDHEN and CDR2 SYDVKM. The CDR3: CASIRSGTQDNTDTQYF. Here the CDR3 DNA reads TGTGCCAGCATCAGGTCCGGGACGCAGGATAACACAGATACGCAGTATTTT.

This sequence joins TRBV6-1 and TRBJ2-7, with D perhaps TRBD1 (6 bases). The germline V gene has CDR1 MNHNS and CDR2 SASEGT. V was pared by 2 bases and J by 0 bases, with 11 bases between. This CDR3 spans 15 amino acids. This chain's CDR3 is CASSEPGASSYEQYF. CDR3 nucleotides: TGTGCCAGCAGTGAACCAGGGGCCAGCTCCTACGAGCAGTACTTC.

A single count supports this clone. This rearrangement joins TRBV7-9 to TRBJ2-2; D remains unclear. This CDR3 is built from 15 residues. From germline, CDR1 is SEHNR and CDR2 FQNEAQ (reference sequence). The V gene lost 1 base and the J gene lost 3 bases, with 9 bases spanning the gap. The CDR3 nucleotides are TGTGCCAGCAGCTTAGGGGTATCTGACACCGGGGAGCTGTTTTTT. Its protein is CASSLGVSDTGELFF.

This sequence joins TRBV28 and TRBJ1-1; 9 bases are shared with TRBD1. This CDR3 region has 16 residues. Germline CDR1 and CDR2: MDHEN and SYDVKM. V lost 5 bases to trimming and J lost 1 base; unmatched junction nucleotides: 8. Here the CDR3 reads CASSLLPGQGNTEAFF. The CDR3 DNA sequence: TGTGCCAGCAGTCTCCTTCCGGGACAGGGGAACACTGAAGCTTTCTTT.

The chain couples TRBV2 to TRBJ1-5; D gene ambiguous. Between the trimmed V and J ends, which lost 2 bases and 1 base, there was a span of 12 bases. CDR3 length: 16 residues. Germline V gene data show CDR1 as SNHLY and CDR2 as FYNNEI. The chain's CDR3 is CASSEFAQASNQPQHF. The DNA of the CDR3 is TGTGCCAGCAGTGAATTCGCACAAGCCAGCAATCAGCCCCAGCATTTT.

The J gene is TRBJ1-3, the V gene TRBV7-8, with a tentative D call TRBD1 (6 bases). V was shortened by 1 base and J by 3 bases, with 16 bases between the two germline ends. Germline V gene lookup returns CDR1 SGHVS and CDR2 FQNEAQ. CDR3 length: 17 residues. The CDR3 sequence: CASSLGQGRFGGNTIYF. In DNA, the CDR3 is TGTGCCAGCAGCTTAGGTCAGGGGAGGTTCGGTGGAAACACCATATATTTT.

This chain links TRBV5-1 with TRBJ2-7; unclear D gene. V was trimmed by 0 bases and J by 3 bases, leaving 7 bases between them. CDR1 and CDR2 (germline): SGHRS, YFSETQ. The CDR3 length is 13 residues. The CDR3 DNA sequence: TGCGCCAGCAGCTTGGAAGCAGGCTACGAGCAGTACTTC. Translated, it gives CASSLEAGYEQYF.

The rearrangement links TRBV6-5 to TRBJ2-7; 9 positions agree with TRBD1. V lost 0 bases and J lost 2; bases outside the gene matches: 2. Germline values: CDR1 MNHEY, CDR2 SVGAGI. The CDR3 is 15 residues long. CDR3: CASSYSGQGTYEQYF. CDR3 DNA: TGTGCCAGCAGTTACTCGGGACAGGGAACCTACGAGCAGTACTTC.

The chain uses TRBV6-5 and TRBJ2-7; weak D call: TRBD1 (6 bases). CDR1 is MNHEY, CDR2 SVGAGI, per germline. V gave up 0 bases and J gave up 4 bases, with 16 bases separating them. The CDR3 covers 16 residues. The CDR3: CASSYSMWGRGYEQYF. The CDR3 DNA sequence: TGTGCCAGCAGTTACTCGATGTGGGGGCGCGGTTACGAGCAGTACTTC.